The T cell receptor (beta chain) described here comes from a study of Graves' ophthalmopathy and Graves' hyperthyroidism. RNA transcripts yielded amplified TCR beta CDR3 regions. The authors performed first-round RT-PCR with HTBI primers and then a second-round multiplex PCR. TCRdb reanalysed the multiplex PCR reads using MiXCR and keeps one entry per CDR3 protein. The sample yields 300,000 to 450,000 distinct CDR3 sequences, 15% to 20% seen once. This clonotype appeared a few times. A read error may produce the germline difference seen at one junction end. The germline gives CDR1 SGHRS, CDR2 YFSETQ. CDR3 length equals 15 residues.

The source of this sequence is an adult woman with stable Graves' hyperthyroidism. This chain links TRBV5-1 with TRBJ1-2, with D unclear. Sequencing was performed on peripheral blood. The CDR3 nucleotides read TGCGTCAGCAGCTCTGAAACCGGGACTAACTATGGCTACACCTTC. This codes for CVSSSETGTNYGYTF. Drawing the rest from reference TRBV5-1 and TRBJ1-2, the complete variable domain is KAGVTQTPRYLIKTRGQQVTLSCSPISGHRSVSWYQQTPGQGLQFLFEYFSETQRNKGNFPGRFSGRQFSNSRSEMNVSTLELGDSALYLCVSSSETGTNYGYTFGSGTRLTVV.